The text below deals with one T cell receptor beta chain. This specimen belongs to a study of blood T cell repertoires in COVID-19. The data were produced by immunoSEQ multiplex PCR, yet TCRdb's version contains in-frame clones alone and is incomplete. The table shows about 120,000 clones, with about 86% occurring only once. Germline lookup yields CDR1 MNHEY and CDR2 SVGAGI. V lost 5 bases, J lost 7 bases, and 9 bases lay in between. CDR3 length equals 11 residues. The TCR originated in a woman in her fifties or sixties with acute or convalescent COVID-19. Sequenced input: peripheral blood. The chain joins TRBV6-5 to TRBJ2-7; TRBD2 might be the D (5 bases). DNA for the CDR3: TGTGCCAGCAGTCTAGCTGGGGAGCAGTACTTC. It codes for CASSLAGEQYF.